The clone carrying this T cell receptor (beta chain) has ten or more counts. This sample was taken from a study of T cells in Graves' hyperthyroidism and ophthalmopathy. The CDR3 sequence is 14 residues long. The junction had 6 bases not matched to a gene; V was cut back by 3 bases and J by 5 bases. CDR1 and CDR2 from the germline V gene are KGHSH and LQKENI. It was RNA transcripts that yielded the amplified TCR beta CDR3 regions. HTBI primers were the set used in a first-round RT-PCR of the TCR CDR3. TCRdb fed the multiplex PCR reads into MiXCR, producing one record per CDR3 protein. The sample carries roughly 700,000 distinct CDR3 sequences, 17% recorded once.

The chain has TRBV18 and TRBJ2-5, with TRBD1 matching over 7 bases. The receptor was derived from a man aged 50 to 60 with Graves' hyperthyroidism. Sample: blood. The CDR3 region has the DNA TGTGCCAGCTCACCCCTGACAGGGTCGGAGACCCAGTACTTC. Translation: CASSPLTGSETQYF.